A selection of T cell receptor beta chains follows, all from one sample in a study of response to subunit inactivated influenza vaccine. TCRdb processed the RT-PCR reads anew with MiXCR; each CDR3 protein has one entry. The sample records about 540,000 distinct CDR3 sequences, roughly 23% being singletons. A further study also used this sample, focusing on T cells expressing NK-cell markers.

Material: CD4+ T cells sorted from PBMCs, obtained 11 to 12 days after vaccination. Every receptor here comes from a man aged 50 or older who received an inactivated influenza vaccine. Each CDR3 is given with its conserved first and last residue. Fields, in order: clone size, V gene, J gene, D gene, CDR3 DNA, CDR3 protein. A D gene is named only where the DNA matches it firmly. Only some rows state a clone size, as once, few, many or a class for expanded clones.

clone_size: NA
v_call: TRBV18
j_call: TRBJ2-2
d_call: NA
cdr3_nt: TGTGCCACCGCTCAAAGTACAGGTCCCCGGGAGCTGTTTTTT
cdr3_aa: CATAQSTGPRELFF

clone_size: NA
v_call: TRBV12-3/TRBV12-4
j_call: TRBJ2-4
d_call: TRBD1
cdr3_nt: TGTGCCAGCAGCCTGGACAGGAAAAACATTCAGTACTTC
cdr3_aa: CASSLDRKNIQYF

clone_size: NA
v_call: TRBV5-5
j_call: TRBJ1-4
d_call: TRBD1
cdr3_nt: TGTGCCAGCAGCTTGCCACAGGGGAATAATGAAAAACTGTTTTTT
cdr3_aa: CASSLPQGNNEKLFF

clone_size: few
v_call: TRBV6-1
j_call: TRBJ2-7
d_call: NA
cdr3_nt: TGTGCCAGCACCCAGATGCAGGGCTCCTACGAGCAGTACTTC
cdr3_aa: CASTQMQGSYEQYF

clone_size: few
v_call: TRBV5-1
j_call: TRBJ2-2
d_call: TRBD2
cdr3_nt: TGCGCCAGCAGCTCAGGACTAGCGGGGGCAAGGGACACCGGGGAGCTGTTTTTT
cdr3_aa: CASSSGLAGARDTGELFF

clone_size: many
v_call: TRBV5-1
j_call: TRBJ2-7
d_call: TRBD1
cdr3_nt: TGCGCCAGCAGCTATGGGACAGGGGTCCCCTACGAGCAGTACTTC
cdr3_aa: CASSYGTGVPYEQYF

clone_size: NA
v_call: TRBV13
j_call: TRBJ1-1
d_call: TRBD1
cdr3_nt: TGTGCCAGCAGCTCACGACAGGGGGCCACTGAAGCTTTCTTT
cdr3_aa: CASSSRQGATEAFF

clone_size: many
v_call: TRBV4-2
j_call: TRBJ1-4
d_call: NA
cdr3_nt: TGTGCCAGCAGCCAACCCGGACACCTTAATGAAAAACTGTTTTTT
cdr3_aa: CASSQPGHLNEKLFF

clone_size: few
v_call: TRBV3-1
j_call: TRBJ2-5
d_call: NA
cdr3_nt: TGTGCCAGCAGCCAGGGACATTCTGGAGAGACCCAGTACTTC
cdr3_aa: CASSQGHSGETQYF

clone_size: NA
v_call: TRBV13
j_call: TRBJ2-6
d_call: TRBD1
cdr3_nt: TGTGCCAGCAGCCGCCGGGACAGCTCGGCTGGGGCCAACGTCCTGACTTTC
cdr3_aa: CASSRRDSSAGANVLTF

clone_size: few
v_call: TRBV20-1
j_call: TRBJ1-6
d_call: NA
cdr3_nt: TGCAGTGCTAGAGATCAGGCCAGAAGCTCCTATAATTCACCCCTCCACTTT
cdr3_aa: CSARDQARSSYNSPLHF

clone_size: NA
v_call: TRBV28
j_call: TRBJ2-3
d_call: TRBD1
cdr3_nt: TGTGCCAGCAGTTTATTTGGGACAGGGACGACAGATACGCAGTATTTT
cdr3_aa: CASSLFGTGTTDTQYF

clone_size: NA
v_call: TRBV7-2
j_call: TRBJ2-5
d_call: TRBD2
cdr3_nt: TGTGCCAGCAGCTTACACACTAGCGGCCAAGAGACCCAGTACTTC
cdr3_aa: CASSLHTSGQETQYF